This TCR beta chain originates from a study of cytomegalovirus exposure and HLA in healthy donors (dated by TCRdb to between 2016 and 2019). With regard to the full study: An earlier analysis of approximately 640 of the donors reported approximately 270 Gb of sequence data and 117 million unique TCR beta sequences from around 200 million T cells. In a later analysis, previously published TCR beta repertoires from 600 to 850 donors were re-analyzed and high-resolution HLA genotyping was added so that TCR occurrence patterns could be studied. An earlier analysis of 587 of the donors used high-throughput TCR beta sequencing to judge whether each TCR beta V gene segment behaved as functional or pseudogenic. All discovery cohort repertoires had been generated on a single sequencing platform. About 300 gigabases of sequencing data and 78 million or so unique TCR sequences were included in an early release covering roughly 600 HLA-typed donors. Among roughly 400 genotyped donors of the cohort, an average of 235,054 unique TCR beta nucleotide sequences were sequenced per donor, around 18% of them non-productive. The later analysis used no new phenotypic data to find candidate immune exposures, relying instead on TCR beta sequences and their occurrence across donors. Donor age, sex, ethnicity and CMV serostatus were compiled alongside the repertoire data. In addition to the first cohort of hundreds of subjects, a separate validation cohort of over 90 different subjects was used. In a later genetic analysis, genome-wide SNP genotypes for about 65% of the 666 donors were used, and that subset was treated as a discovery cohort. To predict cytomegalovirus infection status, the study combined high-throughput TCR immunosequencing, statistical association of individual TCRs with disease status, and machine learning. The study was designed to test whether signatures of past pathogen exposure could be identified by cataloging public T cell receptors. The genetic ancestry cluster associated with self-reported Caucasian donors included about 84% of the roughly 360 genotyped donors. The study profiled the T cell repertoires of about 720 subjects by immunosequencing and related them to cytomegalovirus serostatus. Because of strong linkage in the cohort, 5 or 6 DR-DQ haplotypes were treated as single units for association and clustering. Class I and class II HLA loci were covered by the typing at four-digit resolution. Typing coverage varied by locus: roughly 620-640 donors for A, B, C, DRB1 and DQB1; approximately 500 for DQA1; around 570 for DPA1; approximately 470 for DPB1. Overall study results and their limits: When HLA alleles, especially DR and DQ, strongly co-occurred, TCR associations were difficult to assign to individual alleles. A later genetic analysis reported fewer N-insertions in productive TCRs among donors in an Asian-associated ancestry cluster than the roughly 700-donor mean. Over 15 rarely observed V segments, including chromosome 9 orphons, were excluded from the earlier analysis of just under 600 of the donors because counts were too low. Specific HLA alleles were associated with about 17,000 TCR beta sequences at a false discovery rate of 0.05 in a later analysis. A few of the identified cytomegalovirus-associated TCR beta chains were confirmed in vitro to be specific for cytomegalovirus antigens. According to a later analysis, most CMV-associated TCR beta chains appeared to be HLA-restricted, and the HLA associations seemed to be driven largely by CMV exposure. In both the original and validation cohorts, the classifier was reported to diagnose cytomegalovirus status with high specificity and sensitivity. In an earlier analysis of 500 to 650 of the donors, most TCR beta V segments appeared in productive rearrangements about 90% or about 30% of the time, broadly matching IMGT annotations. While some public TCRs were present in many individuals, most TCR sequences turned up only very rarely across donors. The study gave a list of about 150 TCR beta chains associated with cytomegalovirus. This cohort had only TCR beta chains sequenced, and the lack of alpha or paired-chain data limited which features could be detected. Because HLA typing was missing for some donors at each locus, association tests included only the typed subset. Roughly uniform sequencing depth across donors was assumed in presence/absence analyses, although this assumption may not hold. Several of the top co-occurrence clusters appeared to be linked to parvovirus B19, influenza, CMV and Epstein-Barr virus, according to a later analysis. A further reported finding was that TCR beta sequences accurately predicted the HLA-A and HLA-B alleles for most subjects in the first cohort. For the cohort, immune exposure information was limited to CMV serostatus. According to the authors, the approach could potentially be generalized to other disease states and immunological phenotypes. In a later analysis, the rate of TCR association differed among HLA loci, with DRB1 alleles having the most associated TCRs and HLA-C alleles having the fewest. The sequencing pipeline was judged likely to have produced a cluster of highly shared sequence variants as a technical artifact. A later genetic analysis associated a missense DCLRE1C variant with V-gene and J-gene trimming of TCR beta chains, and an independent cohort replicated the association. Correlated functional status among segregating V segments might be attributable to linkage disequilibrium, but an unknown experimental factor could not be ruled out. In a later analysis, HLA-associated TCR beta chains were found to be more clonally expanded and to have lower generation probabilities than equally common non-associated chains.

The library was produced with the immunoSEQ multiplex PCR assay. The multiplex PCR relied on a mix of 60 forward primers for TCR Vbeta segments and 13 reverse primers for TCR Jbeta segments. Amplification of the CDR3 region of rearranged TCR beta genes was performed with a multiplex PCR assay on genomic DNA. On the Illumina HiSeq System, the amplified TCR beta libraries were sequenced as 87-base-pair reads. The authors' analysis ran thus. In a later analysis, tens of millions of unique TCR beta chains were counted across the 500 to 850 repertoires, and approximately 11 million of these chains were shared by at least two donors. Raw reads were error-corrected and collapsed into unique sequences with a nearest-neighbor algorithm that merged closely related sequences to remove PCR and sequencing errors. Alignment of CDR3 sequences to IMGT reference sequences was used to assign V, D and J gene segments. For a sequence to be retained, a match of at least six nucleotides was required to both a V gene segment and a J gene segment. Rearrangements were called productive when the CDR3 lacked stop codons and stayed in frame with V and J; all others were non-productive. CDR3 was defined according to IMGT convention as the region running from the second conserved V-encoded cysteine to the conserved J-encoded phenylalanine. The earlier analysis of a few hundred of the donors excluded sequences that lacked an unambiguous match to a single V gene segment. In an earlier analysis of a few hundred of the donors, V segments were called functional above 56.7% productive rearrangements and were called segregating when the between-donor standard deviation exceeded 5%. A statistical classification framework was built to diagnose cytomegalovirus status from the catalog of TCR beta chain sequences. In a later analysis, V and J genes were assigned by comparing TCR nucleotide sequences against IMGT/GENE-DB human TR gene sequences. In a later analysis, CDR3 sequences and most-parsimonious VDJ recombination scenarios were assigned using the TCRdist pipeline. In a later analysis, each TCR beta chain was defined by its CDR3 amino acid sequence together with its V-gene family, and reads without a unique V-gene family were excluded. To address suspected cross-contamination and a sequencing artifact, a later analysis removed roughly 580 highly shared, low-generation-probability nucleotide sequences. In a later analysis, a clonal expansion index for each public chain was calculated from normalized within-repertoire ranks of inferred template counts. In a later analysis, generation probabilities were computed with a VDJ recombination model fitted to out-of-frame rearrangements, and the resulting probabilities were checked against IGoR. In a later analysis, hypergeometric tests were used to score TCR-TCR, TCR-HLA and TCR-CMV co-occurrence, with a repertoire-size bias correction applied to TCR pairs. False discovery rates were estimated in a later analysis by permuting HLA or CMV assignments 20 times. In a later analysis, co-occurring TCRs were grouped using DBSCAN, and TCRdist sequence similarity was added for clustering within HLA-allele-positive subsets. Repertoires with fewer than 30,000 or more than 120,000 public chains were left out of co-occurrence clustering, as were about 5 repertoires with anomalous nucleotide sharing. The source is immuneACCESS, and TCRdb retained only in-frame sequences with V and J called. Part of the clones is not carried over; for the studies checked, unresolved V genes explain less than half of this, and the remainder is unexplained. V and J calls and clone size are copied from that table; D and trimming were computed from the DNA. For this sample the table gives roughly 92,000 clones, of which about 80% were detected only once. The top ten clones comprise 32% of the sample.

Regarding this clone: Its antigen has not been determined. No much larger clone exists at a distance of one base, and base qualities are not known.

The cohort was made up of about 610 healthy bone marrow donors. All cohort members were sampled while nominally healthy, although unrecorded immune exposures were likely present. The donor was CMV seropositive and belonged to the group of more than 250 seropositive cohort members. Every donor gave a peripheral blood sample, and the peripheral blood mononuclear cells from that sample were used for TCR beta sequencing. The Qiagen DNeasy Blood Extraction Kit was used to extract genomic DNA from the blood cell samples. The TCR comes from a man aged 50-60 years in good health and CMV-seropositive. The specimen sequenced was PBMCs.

The DNA is TGTGCCAGCAGCTGGGCCCTAGCAGAGACCCAGTACTTC. Its protein reads: CASSWALAETQYF. In this chain, TRBV6-5 is recombined with TRBJ2-5; matching of 5 bases hints at TRBD2 as the D gene. Trimming at the junction amounts to 6 bases on V and 4 bases on J, and the germline ends lie 12 bases apart. According to the germline V gene, CDR1 reads MNHEY and CDR2 reads SVGAGI. The cysteine opens and the phenylalanine closes a CDR3 of 13 amino acids. The kept DNA is CDR3 alone, 39 bases in frame from the first base.